This TCR beta chain derives from a study of STAT3 mutations in large granular lymphocyte leukemia. Study at large: Roughly half of the longitudinally sequenced T-LGLL patients carried detectable canonical activating STAT3 mutations.

For this clone: Its antigen is as yet unknown.

Study findings and constraints: Suggested: STAT3 mutation was not the ancestral event for these clonal expansions. Treatment regimens differed across patients between samplings. In T-cell large granular lymphocyte leukemia, about half of patients showed multiple immunodominant subclonotypes.

This CDR3 has 15 amino acids. CDR1 is KGHSH and CDR2 is LQKENI in the germline V gene. V gave up 3 bases and J gave up 0 bases, with 11 bases separating them. TCRbeta libraries averaged about 40,773 productive templates per sample. TCRdb's table, derived via immunoSEQ multiplex PCR, lists solely in-frame clones and lacks some. The sample consists of about 16,000 clones, roughly four fifths of them appearing once. The sample was peripheral blood mononuclear cells. The TCR sequence derives from a man in his fifties with T-cell large granular lymphocyte leukemia. Some clones in this sample may be carry-over from other donors' samples. The chain couples TRBV18 to TRBJ1-2; D remains unclear. The CDR3 nucleotides are TGTGCCAGCTCACCGGACTCCCCAGCTAACTATGGCTACACCTTC. Its protein is CASSPDSPANYGYTF. The variable domain in full, completed from reference TRBV18 and TRBJ1-2, reads NAGVMQNPRHLVRRRGQEARLRCSPMKGHSHVYWYRQLPEEGLKFMVYLQKENIIDESGMPKERFSAEFPKEGPSILRIQQVVRGDSAAYFCASSPDSPANYGYTFGSGTRLTVV.